This T cell receptor (beta chain) was profiled in a study of blood T cell repertoires in COVID-19. Study-wide background: Some COVID-19 samples were acute and others convalescent; all came from the United States, Italy and Spain. From T cells, B-cell-depleted T cells, or PBMCs came the material, which was cDNA or gDNA.

Sequencing was performed with immunoSEQ multiplex PCR; in TCRdb, only in-frame clones are kept and a portion is missing. In the table there are 29,000 or so clones, under 95% of which are singletons. Germline V gene data show CDR1 as LGHNA and CDR2 as YNFKEQ. Deletions cut 0 bases from V and 0 bases from J, with 6 bases between. This CDR3 is built from 16 residues. As to this clone: Other DNA sequences in the sample encode the same CDR3.

The sequence came from a man aged 50-59 years with active COVID-19. What was sequenced was peripheral blood. The V call is TRBV4-2, the J call TRBJ2-6; the D gene is possibly TRBD1 (6 bases). CDR3 amino acids: CASSQEGGSGANVLTF. The CDR3 DNA sequence: TGTGCCAGCAGCCAAGAAGGGGGCTCTGGGGCCAACGTCCTGACTTTC.